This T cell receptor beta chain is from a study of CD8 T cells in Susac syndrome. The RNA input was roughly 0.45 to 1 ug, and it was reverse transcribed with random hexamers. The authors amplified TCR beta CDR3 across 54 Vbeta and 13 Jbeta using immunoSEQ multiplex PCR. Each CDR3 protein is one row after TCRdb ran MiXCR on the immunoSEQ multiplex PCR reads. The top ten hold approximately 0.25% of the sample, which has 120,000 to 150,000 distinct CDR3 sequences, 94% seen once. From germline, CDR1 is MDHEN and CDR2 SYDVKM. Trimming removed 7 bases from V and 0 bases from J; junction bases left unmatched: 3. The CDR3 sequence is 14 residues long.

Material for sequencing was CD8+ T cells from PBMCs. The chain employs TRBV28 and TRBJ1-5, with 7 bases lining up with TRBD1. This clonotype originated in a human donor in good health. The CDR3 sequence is CASKTGNSNQPQHF. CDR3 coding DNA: TGTGCCAGCAAGACAGGGAATAGCAATCAGCCCCAGCATTTT.